Below are 22 T cell receptor beta chains sequenced from a single sample in a study of CD8+ T cells in alopecia areata. Extracted from the samples, RNA was reverse transcribed into cDNA to serve as the sequencing template. TCRdb's table, derived via immunoSEQ multiplex PCR, lists solely in-frame clones and lacks some. The profile shows about 290,000 clones, about 62% of them singletons. Treatment: oral pan-JAK inhibitor, 5-10 mg twice daily. This sample comprised CD4+ T cells sorted from blood, obtained at week 24, from a patient treated with tofacitinib. The receptors were sampled from a human donor with alopecia areata.

This clone was seen a handful of times. The chain is built from TRBV7-9 and TRBJ1-4, with TRBD1 as a possible D gene (5 bases). V was shortened by 5 bases and J by 6 bases, with 16 bases between the two germline ends. From germline, CDR1 is SEHNR and CDR2 FQNEAQ (reference sequence). The CDR3 sequence is 15 residues long. This CDR3 reads CASSPVGDADEKLFF. Written as DNA, the CDR3 is TGTGCCAGCAGCCCGGTAGGGGACGCCGATGAAAAACTGTTTTTT.

This clone appeared many times. The chain is built from TRBV30 and TRBJ1-1; D unclear. The CDR3 length is 11 residues. CDR1 and CDR2 (germline): GTSNPN, SVGIG (reference sequence). V was trimmed by 1 base and J by 5 bases, leaving 5 bases between them. The CDR3 reads CAWSAQTEAFF. CDR3 nucleotide sequence: TGTGCCTGGAGTGCACAGACTGAAGCTTTCTTT.

V usage is TRBV27 and J usage is TRBJ2-3; D is uncertain. There are 13 residues in the CDR3. V gave up 3 bases and J gave up 2 bases, with 6 bases separating them. The germline V gene has CDR1 MNHEY and CDR2 SMNVEV (reference sequence). DNA for the CDR3: TGTGCCAGCAGTTTGCTACTCACAGATACGCAGTATTTT. Its translation is CASSLLLTDTQYF.

J is TRBJ2-5 and V is TRBV2; 9 bases align to TRBD2. Germline V CDR1 and CDR2: SNHLY, FYNNEI. The junction had 6 bases not matched to a gene; V was cut back by 4 bases and J by 3 bases. The CDR3 loop spans 15 amino acids. CDR3 amino acids: CASSGFSGGEETQYF. Written as DNA, the CDR3 is TGTGCCAGCAGTGGATTTAGCGGGGGAGAAGAGACCCAGTACTTC.

The table lists this clone with a few counts. The sample contains more than one DNA sequence encoding this CDR3. The chain couples TRBV5-1 to TRBJ2-1; no definite D call. The germline V gene has CDR1 SGHRS and CDR2 YFSETQ. With 0 bases removed from V and 5 bases from J, the gap between germline ends came to 0 bases. CDR3 length: 11 amino acids. CDR3 coding DNA: TGCGCCAGCAGCTTGGACAATGAGCAGTTCTTC. Translation gives CASSLDNEQFF.

The table lists this clone with a few counts. The chain links TRBV5-6 to TRBJ2-5; no clear D. CDR3 length: 17 residues. V lost 1 base, J lost 5 bases, and 21 bases lay in between. Germline values: CDR1 SGHDT, CDR2 YYEEEE. This CDR3 reads CASSLWSWSRRRETQYF. CDR3 DNA: TGTGCCAGCAGCTTGTGGAGCTGGAGCCGCCGAAGGGAGACCCAGTACTTC.

The chain has TRBV7-2 and TRBJ2-3; 8 bases are shared with TRBD1. The CDR3 has 15 residues. The ends lost 1 base at V and 2 bases at J; junction bases unmatched: 2. Germline V gene lookup returns CDR1 SGHTA and CDR2 FQGNSA. The CDR3 region is CASSLDRGYTDTQYF. The CDR3 bases are TGTGCCAGCAGCTTAGACAGGGGGTACACAGATACGCAGTATTTT.

This chain connects TRBV4-1 to TRBJ2-3, with D perhaps assigned TRBD1 or TRBD2 (5 bases each). Germline V CDR1 and CDR2: MGHRA, YSYEKL. V was pared by 0 bases and J by 4 bases, with 11 bases between. The length of the CDR3 is 15 residues. Written as DNA, the CDR3 is TGCGCCAGCAGCCAAGAAGGGACCAGGGCAGATACGCAGTATTTT. This translates into CASSQEGTRADTQYF.

This clone turned up a few times. The V and J genes are TRBV5-1 and TRBJ2-5; D possibly corresponds to TRBD2 (6 bases). The V gene lost 7 bases and the J gene lost 1 base, with 17 bases spanning the gap. The CDR3 is made up of 15 amino acids. From germline, CDR1 is SGHRS and CDR2 YFSETQ. CDR3 amino acids: CASGPLPGLQETQYF. CDR3 sequence (DNA): TGCGCCAGCGGACCCTTACCGGGACTCCAAGAGACCCAGTACTTC.

V and J are TRBV5-6 and TRBJ1-6; D ambiguous. Germline lookup yields CDR1 SGHDT and CDR2 YYEEEE. Deletions cut 1 base from V and 8 bases from J, with 13 bases between. The CDR3 contains 15 residues. The CDR3 region is CASSLQSVIDSPLHF. Written as DNA, the CDR3 is TGTGCCAGCAGCTTGCAGAGTGTAATTGATTCACCCCTCCACTTT.

This clone was detected only once. This sequence joins TRBV5-4 and TRBJ1-2; D is undetermined. The CDR3 has 14 amino acids. Germline CDR1 reads SGHNT; CDR2 reads YYREEE (reference sequence). The V and J ends lost 0 bases and 8 bases respectively, with 14 bases between them. CDR3 region: CASSLVGPSGGYTF. In nucleotides, the CDR3 is TGTGCCAGCAGCTTGGTAGGCCCCTCGGGAGGCTACACCTTC.

The rearrangement joins TRBV9 to TRBJ2-3; 9 positions agree with TRBD1. Trimming at V came to 3 bases and at J to 1 base, leaving 3 bases not matched to a gene. From germline, CDR1 is SGDLS and CDR2 YYNGEE. The CDR3 spans 15 residues. The CDR3 region has the DNA TGTGCCAGCAGCGCACGGGACAGGGGCACAGATACGCAGTATTTT. It translates to CASSARDRGTDTQYF.

V and J are TRBV30 and TRBJ2-7; 14 bases match TRBD2. This CDR3 is built from 17 residues. V shed 5 bases and J 5 bases; nucleotides not matched to a gene: 14. The germline V gene encodes CDR1 GTSNPN and CDR2 SVGIG (reference sequence). CDR3 nucleotide sequence: TGTGCCTGGGCCCAATCGCGACTAGCGGGGGGGGTTCACGAGCAGTACTTC. Translation gives CAWAQSRLAGGVHEQYF.

V is TRBV7-7 and J is TRBJ2-2; D is perhaps TRBD2 (5 bases). The length of the CDR3 is 15 residues. CDR1 and CDR2 (germline): SSHAT, FNYEAQ (reference sequence). CDR3 nucleotides: TGTGCTAGCCACCTCTCCGGGGATAACACCGGGGAGCTGTTTTTT. Translating gives CASHLSGDNTGELFF.

This clone was counted only a few times. The chain joins TRBV29-1 to TRBJ2-2; a possible D gene is TRBD2 (6 bases). The V end was cut by 7 bases, the J end by 5 bases, with 17 bases between. This CDR3 is 14 amino acids long. Germline CDR1 is SQVTM and CDR2 is ANQGSEA. The CDR3 here is CSALTGSTTGELFF. The DNA for the CDR3 is TGCAGCGCCCTAACCGGGAGTACAACCGGGGAGCTGTTTTTT.

This rearrangement joins TRBV7-9 to TRBJ2-7, with a weak D call TRBD2 (6 bases). V was shortened by 6 bases and J by 6 bases, with 15 bases between the two germline ends. Looked up from germline, CDR1 is SEHNR and CDR2 is FQNEAQ (reference sequence). The CDR3 is made up of 13 amino acids. The CDR3: CASSSAGTAEQYF. The CDR3 region has the DNA TGTGCCAGCAGTTCCGCGGGGACTGCCGAGCAGTACTTC. The entire variable domain, with the rest obtained from reference TRBV7-9 and TRBJ2-7, is as follows: DTGVSQNPRHKITKRGQNVTFRCDPISEHNRLYWYRQTLGQGPEFLTYFQNEAQLEKSRLLSDRFSAERPKGSFSTLEIQRTEQGDSAMYLCASSSAGTAEQYFGPGTRLTVT.

This clone was counted a few times. This chain joins TRBV7-9 and TRBJ1-1, with D perhaps matching TRBD1 (6 bases). Trimming shortened V by 8 bases and J by 1 base, and 8 bases separated the two germline ends. Germline CDR1 and CDR2: SEHNR and FQNEAQ (reference sequence). CDR3 size: 12 residues. In nucleotides, the CDR3 is TGTGCCAGCTCGGGACAGAACACTGAAGCTTTCTTT. Protein product: CASSGQNTEAFF.

The chain combines TRBV18 with TRBJ1-2; possibly TRBD1 for D (6 bases). The CDR3 has 16 residues. CDR1 and CDR2 (germline): KGHSH, LQKENI. V lost 2 bases to trimming and J lost 0 bases, with 13 bases between them. CDR3 DNA sequence: TGTGCCAGCTCACCAACCCGAGGGGGAGCTAACTATGGCTACACCTTC. Amino acid sequence: CASSPTRGGANYGYTF.

The chain has TRBV30 and TRBJ2-7; D perhaps matches TRBD1 (5 bases). Between the trimmed V and J ends, which lost 8 bases and 2 bases, there was a span of 19 bases. Germline V gives CDR1 GTSNPN, CDR2 SVGIG (reference sequence). The CDR3 runs to 14 residues. CDR3 DNA sequence: TGTGCCATAGAGAGTGTGGACAAACCCTACGAGCAGTACTTC. The encoded protein is CAIESVDKPYEQYF.

The V and J genes are TRBV30 and TRBJ1-6; 7 bases map to TRBD1. J was trimmed by 5 bases and V by 2 bases; bases with no gene match: 3. CDR1 is GTSNPN and CDR2 is SVGIG in the germline V gene (reference sequence). CDR3 length equals 14 residues. The CDR3 bases are TGTGCCTGGAGTCGGGACAGAGATAATTCACCCCTCCACTTT. Translating it yields CAWSRDRDNSPLHF.

The chain combines TRBV10-3 with TRBJ2-7; D is unresolved. The CDR3 has 12 amino acids. Trimming cost V 11 bases and J 2 bases, with 13 bases left between them. The germline V gene encodes CDR1 ENHRY and CDR2 SYGVKD. CDR3 region: CAPMDGPYEQYF. In DNA, the CDR3 is TGTGCCCCAATGGACGGACCCTACGAGCAGTACTTC.

This clone was found a few times. One end of the junction does not line up with germline, which may come from a read error. The V and J genes are TRBV7-9 and TRBJ2-3; a weak D match, TRBD1 (5 bases). CDR3 size: 11 residues. Germline V lookup: CDR1 SEHNR, CDR2 FQNEAQ (reference sequence). The CDR3 protein is CASSLTETQYF. The CDR3 nucleotides are TGTGCCAGCAGCTTGACAGAGACGCAGTATTTT. The full variable domain, in which reference TRBV7-9 and TRBJ2-3 provide the parts outside the CDR3, is DTGVSQNPRHKITKRGQNVTFRCDPISEHNRLYWYRQTLGQGPEFLTYFQNEAQLEKSRLLSDRFSAERPKGSFSTLEIQRTEQGDSAMYLCASSLTETQYFGPGTRLTVL.